These T cell receptor beta chains were read from a single sample in a study of Ad26.COV2.S vaccination and SARS-CoV-2 variants. Data came from immunoSEQ multiplex PCR; TCRdb stores just in-frame clones and leaves some out. The sample comprises about 430,000 clones, 75% to 95% of which are singletons, and 9% to 15% rests with the top ten. The sample was peripheral blood, taken in a trial of Ad26.COV2.S vaccine versus placebo. These receptors were collected from a person aged 18-60 years who received the Ad26.COV2.S COVID-19 vaccine or a placebo. The CDR3 runs from the conserved cysteine through the conserved F or W. A D gene is named only where the DNA matches it firmly. A clone size is listed for some rows: how often the clone was seen (once, few, many), or a class if it is expanded.

v_gene	d_gene	j_gene	abundance	CDR3nt	CDR3aa
TRBV5-5	.	TRBJ2-1	.	TGTGCCAGCAGCTTGGCCTTTGGCTCCTACAATGAGCAGTTCTTC	CASSLAFGSYNEQFF
TRBV23-1	TRBD1	TRBJ1-2	.	TGCGCCAGCAGTCAATCTGTAGAGCAGGGGGCGCGGCCCTACGGCTACACCTTC	CASSQSVEQGARPYGYTF
TRBV3-1/TRBV3-2	TRBD1	TRBJ1-4	few	TGTGCCAGCAGCCATGACGAGACAGGGGCAGTTGAAAAACTGTTTTTT	CASSHDETGAVEKLFF
TRBV5-1	.	TRBJ2-7	.	TGCGCCAGCAGCTCGGTGGATGGGGGGCCCTCCTACGAGCAGTACTTC	CASSSVDGGPSYEQYF
TRBV29-1	.	TRBJ2-3	.	TGCAGCGTGGCCGGGGCCTCGAGCACAGATACGCAGTATTTT	CSVAGASSTDTQYF
TRBV7-9	.	TRBJ1-4	.	TGTGCCAGCAGCTTAAGCCGGGACACAGCTGAAAAACTGTTTTTT	CASSLSRDTAEKLFF
TRBV5-6	.	TRBJ1-1	.	TGTGCCAGCAGCTTTTACTCCGCAGGGGACACTGAAGCTTTCTTT	CASSFYSAGDTEAFF
TRBV7-2	.	TRBJ2-5	.	TGTGCCAGCAGCTTATCCCGCCAGGAGACCCAGTACTTC	CASSLSRQETQYF
TRBV3-1/TRBV3-2	TRBD2	TRBJ2-2	.	TGTGCCAGCAGCCAAGGGCTAGCGGGAGCCACGAACACCGGGGAGCTGTTTTTT	CASSQGLAGATNTGELFF
TRBV13	.	TRBJ1-1	.	TGTGCCAGCAGCCCCAAGAACACTGAAGCTTTCTTT	CASSPKNTEAFF
TRBV27	TRBD1	TRBJ1-5	.	TGTGCCAGCAGTTTACGGCAGGGGGGTCAGCCCCAGCATTTT	CASSLRQGGQPQHF
TRBV20-1	.	TRBJ1-1	.	TGCAGTGCTAGTCGATCAGTGAACACTGAAGCTTTCTTT	CSASRSVNTEAFF
TRBV12-5	.	TRBJ1-1	.	TGTGCTAGTGGTTCCCCTCTCTCCCCCCGGACACCAGAAAACACTGAAGCTTTCTTT	CASGSPLSPRTPENTEAFF
TRBV5-6	TRBD2	TRBJ2-7	.	TGTGCCAGCAGCTTGGGAGCGGGAGTTGGAAACGAGCAGTACTTC	CASSLGAGVGNEQYF
TRBV24-1	.	TRBJ2-2	few	TGTGCCACCAGTATGAACACCGGGGAGCTGTTTTTT	CATSMNTGELFF
TRBV24-1	.	TRBJ2-3	.	TGTGCCACCAGTGCGGTAGCTTCAGATACGCAGTATTTT	CATSAVASDTQYF
TRBV5-1	TRBD1	TRBJ1-2	.	TGCGCCAGCAGCTTGGAACAGGGGGCTAGCTATGGCTACACCTTC	CASSLEQGASYGYTF
TRBV3-1/TRBV3-2	TRBD1	TRBJ1-2	.	TGTGCCAGCAAAGCCAGGGGGCAGGATGGCTACACCTTC	CASKARGQDGYTF
TRBV24-1	.	TRBJ2-7	.	TGTGCCACCAGTGGGTCGGGCTACGAGCAGTACTTC	CATSGSGYEQYF
TRBV6-1	.	TRBJ1-2	.	TGTGCCAGCAGTGAAGCTCAGGGCAGACCCAACTATGGCTACACCTTC	CASSEAQGRPNYGYTF
TRBV4-2	TRBD2	TRBJ2-2	.	TGTGCCAGCAGCCCCCGGACTAGCGGAAACACCGGGGAGCTGTTTTTT	CASSPRTSGNTGELFF
TRBV6-1	TRBD1	TRBJ2-3	.	TGTGCCAGCAGTGAAGTCTGGACAGGGGCGGATACGCAGTATTTT	CASSEVWTGADTQYF
TRBV5-4	TRBD1	TRBJ1-3	once	TGTGCCAGCAGACCCGGACAGGGGCCTGGAAACACCATATATTTT	CASRPGQGPGNTIYF
TRBV4-1	.	TRBJ2-1	.	TGCGCCAGCAGCCAAGCGCCCCCAAACACACTCTACAATGAGCAGTTCTTC	CASSQAPPNTLYNEQFF
TRBV5-6	.	TRBJ2-7	once	TGTGCCAGCTGGCCGGCAGGGTTGATGGTCGAGCAGTACTTC	CASWPAGLMVEQYF
TRBV12-3/TRBV12-4	TRBD1	TRBJ1-2	.	TGTGCCAGCGGGGACAGGGCGTCCTATGGCTACACCTTC	CASGDRASYGYTF
TRBV19	.	TRBJ1-2	.	TGTGCCAGTAGTATATGGTTCAGGGAAGCGGATGGCTACACCTTC	CASSIWFREADGYTF
TRBV29-1	.	TRBJ1-3	few	TGCAGCGCCGAGACTGGAAACACCATATATTTT	CSAETGNTIYF
TRBV11-3	.	TRBJ2-3	.	TGTGCCAGCAGCCAGGGCACTAGCACAGATACGCAGTATTTT	CASSQGTSTDTQYF
TRBV6-6	.	TRBJ2-7	.	TGTGCCAGCAGTACCGGGACAAGCTCCTACGAGCAGTACTTC	CASSTGTSSYEQYF
TRBV16	.	TRBJ2-1	.	TGTGCCAGCAGCCAATCGTTGGGGTCCTACAATGAGCAGTTCTTC	CASSQSLGSYNEQFF
TRBV7-8	.	TRBJ2-2	.	TGTGCCAGCAGCTTACACGTAGCGAGGGGAACGGCCGGGGAGCTGTTTTTT	CASSLHVARGTAGELFF
TRBV6-2/TRBV6-3	.	TRBJ2-2	.	TGTGCCAGCAGTTACACTGCGGCTCGGGACACCACCGGGGAGCTGTTTTTT	CASSYTAARDTTGELFF
TRBV10-3	.	TRBJ1-2	.	TGTGCCATCAGTAAATCGGCAGATGGCTACACCTTC	CAISKSADGYTF
TRBV18	.	TRBJ2-7	few	TGTGCCAGCTCACCACCGGTCGTAGAGGATAGACGGAACGAGCAGTACTTC	CASSPPVVEDRRNEQYF
TRBV5-1	TRBD1	TRBJ1-1	.	TGCGCCAGCAGCCTCGGGACAGGGGTTACTGAAGCTTTCTTT	CASSLGTGVTEAFF
TRBV5-1	.	TRBJ1-1	.	TGCGCCAGCAGCTTGTGGGACGGCTATGAAGCTTTCTTT	CASSLWDGYEAFF
TRBV4-3	.	TRBJ2-7	.	TGCGCCAGCAGCCAAGATCCGACGTACGAGCAGTACTTC	CASSQDPTYEQYF
TRBV6-2/TRBV6-3	.	TRBJ2-5	.	TGTGCCAGCAGTCTTGGTCATAACCAAGAGACCCAGTACTTC	CASSLGHNQETQYF
TRBV12-3/TRBV12-4	.	TRBJ2-1	.	TGTGCCAGCAGTTTTCGAGTCCGGGGTCCGTTCTTC	CASSFRVRGPFF
TRBV18	.	TRBJ2-1	.	TGTGCCAGCTCACCGGAAAGCTCCTACAATGAGCAGTTCTTC	CASSPESSYNEQFF
TRBV20-1	.	TRBJ1-1	.	TGCAGTGCTAGGGACTTCACTGAAGCTTTCTTT	CSARDFTEAFF
TRBV5-1	.	TRBJ1-1	few	TGCGCCAGCAGCTTTGGAGTTGGGACTGAAGCTTTCTTT	CASSFGVGTEAFF
TRBV5-1	.	TRBJ1-2	.	TGCGCCAGCAGCTTGAGTGGCGGGGGCGAAAACTATGGCTACACCTTC	CASSLSGGGENYGYTF
TRBV10-3	.	TRBJ2-1	.	TGTGCCATCAGTGAAGGGATCCAGTACAATGAGCAGTTCTTC	CAISEGIQYNEQFF
TRBV20-1	TRBD2	TRBJ2-1	.	TGCAGTGCTAGTCGCCCGGGACTAGCGGAGTCCAATGAGCAGTTCTTC	CSASRPGLAESNEQFF
TRBV28	.	TRBJ1-2	.	TGTGCCAGCAGATCTACAGCAGCCTATGGCTACACCTTC	CASRSTAAYGYTF
TRBV19	TRBD2	TRBJ2-5	.	TGTGCCAGTAGTCCAATACTTACTAGCGGGAGTCGAGAGACCCAGTACTTC	CASSPILTSGSRETQYF
TRBV5-1	.	TRBJ2-4	.	TGCGCCAGCAGCTTGGTGTCCTCAGGGGTCGGCAAAAACATTCAGTACTTC	CASSLVSSGVGKNIQYF
TRBV30	.	TRBJ1-5	.	TGTGCCTGGAGTGTGGGTTCTGGGGCCAATCAGCCCCAGCATTTT	CAWSVGSGANQPQHF
TRBV9	TRBD1	TRBJ1-4	.	TGTGCCAGCAGCGACGCAGGGGGGGTAAAACTGTTTTTT	CASSDAGGVKLFF
TRBV6-2/TRBV6-3	.	TRBJ2-1	once	TGTGCCAGCAGTTACACACAGGGACAGTTCTTC	CASSYTQGQFF
TRBV6-2/TRBV6-3	TRBD2	TRBJ2-5	.	TGTGCCAGCAGTTACTCCCGGGACCCCTGGGGGGGAGAGACCCAGTACTTC	CASSYSRDPWGGETQYF
TRBV27	.	TRBJ2-7	.	TGTGCCAGCATTCGATGGGGCTCCGGCTCCTACGAGCAGTACTTC	CASIRWGSGSYEQYF
TRBV7-2	.	TRBJ2-7	.	TGTGCCAGCAGCTTAGATATTCTATACTACGAGCAGTACTTC	CASSLDILYYEQYF
TRBV6-5	.	TRBJ1-1	once	TGTGCCAGCAGTTACTCGAATGGGCAGGGAGTAGCTTTCTTT	CASSYSNGQGVAFF
TRBV5-1	.	TRBJ2-7	.	TGCGCCAGCAGCGTAAGACACCAGCGGATGGGGTACGAGCAGTACTTC	CASSVRHQRMGYEQYF
TRBV27	.	TRBJ2-7	.	TGTGCCAGCAGGAGAGGATTCACCTACGAGCAGTACTTC	CASRRGFTYEQYF
TRBV14	.	TRBJ2-7	.	TGTGCCAGCAAAGGGGACAACTACGAGCAGTACTTC	CASKGDNYEQYF
TRBV6-5	TRBD1	TRBJ1-1	once	TGTGCCAGCAGTTCTCCGGGACAGGGGTTTTCAGCTTTCTTT	CASSSPGQGFSAFF